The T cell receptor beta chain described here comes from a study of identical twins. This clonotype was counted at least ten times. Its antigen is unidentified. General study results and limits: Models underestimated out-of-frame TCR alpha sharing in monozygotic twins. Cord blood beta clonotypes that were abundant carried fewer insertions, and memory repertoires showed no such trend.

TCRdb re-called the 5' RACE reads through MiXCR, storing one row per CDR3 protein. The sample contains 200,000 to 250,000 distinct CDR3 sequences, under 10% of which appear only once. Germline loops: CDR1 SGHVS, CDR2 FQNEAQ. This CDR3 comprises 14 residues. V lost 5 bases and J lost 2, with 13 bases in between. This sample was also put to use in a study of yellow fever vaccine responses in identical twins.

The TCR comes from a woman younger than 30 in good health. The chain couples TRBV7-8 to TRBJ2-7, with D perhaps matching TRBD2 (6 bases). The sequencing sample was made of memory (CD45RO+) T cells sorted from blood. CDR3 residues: CASSPAGPTYEQYF. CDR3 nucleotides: TGTGCCAGCAGCCCGGCGGGGCCCACCTACGAGCAGTACTTC.